The TCR beta chain under discussion was sequenced for a study of blood T cell repertoires in COVID-19. Libraries were prepared by immunoSEQ multiplex PCR; TCRdb keeps only in-frame clonotypes and omits some of them. The sample records around 470,000 clones, 90% being singletons. CDR3 length: 13 amino acids. V dropped 4 bases and J dropped 4; count of bases not matched to a gene: 2. The sequenced sample was PBMCs or T cells enriched from blood (not recorded which). The sequence was obtained from a man between 18 and 35 years old who had recovered from COVID-19. This sequence joins TRBV5-3 and TRBJ1-5, with 7 bases lining up with TRBD1. TRBV5-3 falls under the ORF class, with uncertain function. For the CDR3, the DNA is TGTGCCAGAAGCCCCAGGGGGAATCAGCCCCAGCATTTT. This sequence encodes CARSPRGNQPQHF.